Below, 24 T cell receptor beta chains from the same sample are listed, as sequenced in a study of cytomegalovirus exposure and HLA in healthy donors. 60 Vbeta and 13 Jbeta primers were used in PCR. Libraries were prepared by immunoSEQ multiplex PCR; TCRdb keeps only in-frame clonotypes and omits some of them. Among 170,000 or so clones listed, 84% were seen once. The source material was PBMCs. These receptors all stem from a boy between 2 and 10 years old in good health and CMV-seronegative.

The chain recombines TRBV27 with TRBJ2-1, with D maybe TRBD1 (5 bases). V dropped 7 bases and J dropped 1 base, with 11 bases sitting between them. The CDR3 has 14 amino acids. Germline-derived CDR1 and CDR2 are MNHEY and SMNVEV (reference sequence). The CDR3 here is CASTRAGSYNEQFF. The CDR3 DNA reads TGTGCCAGCACTAGGGCAGGGTCCTACAATGAGCAGTTCTTC.

This clone was counted a few times. The chain recombines TRBV9 with TRBJ1-1; possible D gene TRBD1, 6 bases. V lost 0 bases to trimming and J lost 4 bases, with 16 bases between them. CDR1 and CDR2 (germline): SGDLS, YYNGEE. This CDR3 comprises 16 residues. Here the CDR3 DNA reads TGTGCCAGCAGCGTAGGGGCAGGGGCTGGCGGCACTGAAGCTTTCTTT. This sequence encodes CASSVGAGAGGTEAFF.

The V call is TRBV2, the J call TRBJ2-7, with 7 bases that match TRBD2. In germline, CDR1 is SNHLY, CDR2 FYNNEI. The trim removed 4 bases at V and 0 bases at J, leaving 6 bases unmatched. This CDR3 comprises 15 residues. The CDR3 here is CASSGAGAPSYEQYF. The CDR3 DNA sequence: TGTGCCAGCAGTGGGGCGGGAGCTCCCTCCTACGAGCAGTACTTC.

V usage is TRBV27 and J usage is TRBJ2-5, with TRBD2 identical over 10 bases. The V and J ends lost 3 bases and 3 bases, in that order; junction bases with no gene match: 7. Per the germline V gene, CDR1 is MNHEY and CDR2 is SMNVEV (reference sequence). The CDR3 sequence is 16 residues long. The CDR3 protein is CASSFGTSDGKETQYF. Written as DNA, the CDR3 is TGTGCCAGCAGTTTCGGGACTAGCGATGGTAAAGAGACCCAGTACTTC.

V gene TRBV6-1 combines with J gene TRBJ1-5, with D uncertain. The V end was cut by 3 bases, the J end by 2 bases, with 14 bases between. Germline CDR1 and CDR2: MNHNS and SASEGT. The CDR3 extends over 16 amino acids. The CDR3 here is CASSDLRGLGNQPQHF. The CDR3 coding sequence is TGTGCCAGCAGTGACCTTAGAGGGCTGGGCAATCAGCCCCAGCATTTT.

In this sample, this clone turned up once. This chain joins TRBV6-5 and TRBJ2-7; D is perhaps TRBD2 (5 bases). The germline V gene encodes CDR1 MNHEY and CDR2 SVGAGI. The CDR3 is 13 amino acids. Trimming cost V 8 bases and J 7 bases, with 18 bases left between them. The CDR3 DNA follows: TGTGCCAGCGCTAAGGGAACCAGGAGGGAGCAGTACTTC. It is translated as CASAKGTRREQYF.

The chain couples TRBV13 to TRBJ2-7; perhaps TRBD1 as D (6 bases). This CDR3 contains 16 residues. Germline assignment: CDR1 PRHDT and CDR2 FYEKMQ (reference sequence). V lost 5 bases and J lost 0, with 17 bases in between. In DNA, the CDR3 is TGTGCCAGCAGCCTCCTACAGGGACCAAGCTCCTACGAGCAGTACTTC. It translates to CASSLLQGPSSYEQYF. Full variable domain (rest looked up from reference TRBV13 and TRBJ2-7): AAGVIQSPRHLIKEKRETATLKCYPIPRHDTVYWYQQGPGQDPQFLISFYEKMQSDKGSIPDRFSAQQFSDYHSELNMSSLELGDSALYFCASSLLQGPSSYEQYFGPGTRLTVT.

This sequence joins TRBV28 and TRBJ2-3; 11 bases are a match to TRBD2. The CDR3 consists of 18 residues. Germline V gene sequence: CDR1 MDHEN, CDR2 SYDVKM. V dropped 6 bases and J dropped 5; count of bases not matched to a gene: 16. CDR3 in amino acids: CASSHRGPELAGGDTQYF. The CDR3 region has the DNA TGTGCCAGCAGCCATAGGGGCCCCGAGCTAGCGGGAGGAGATACGCAGTATTTT.

The chain uses TRBV25-1 and TRBJ2-1; D is unresolved. V was shortened by 6 bases and J by 4 bases, with 7 bases between the two germline ends. This CDR3 comprises 12 residues. Germline V gene lookup returns CDR1 MGHDK and CDR2 SYGVNS. CDR3 nucleotides: TGTGCCAGCAGGACACTGTACAATGAGCAGTTCTTC. It yields the protein CASRTLYNEQFF.

V gene TRBV5-1 combines with J gene TRBJ1-5, with 11 bases lining up with TRBD1. J lost 5 bases, V lost 0 bases, and 4 bases had no gene match. The length of the CDR3 is 16 residues. The germline V gene has CDR1 SGHRS and CDR2 YFSETQ. The DNA for the CDR3 is TGCGCCAGCAGCTTGGGGGACAGGGGGGGAGATCAGCCCCAGCATTTT. This gives the protein CASSLGDRGGDQPQHF.

The chain combines TRBV28 with TRBJ2-7; 12 bases agree with TRBD2. CDR1 and CDR2 (germline): MDHEN, SYDVKM. CDR3 length: 15 residues. Losses at the gene ends were 5 bases for V and 5 bases for J; bases not matched to a gene: 7. The CDR3 nucleotides are TGTGCCAGCAGTAGCCTAGCGGGAGGGCCCGACGAGCAGTACTTC. It is translated as CASSSLAGGPDEQYF.

The chain combines TRBV29-1 with TRBJ1-1, with 8 bases lining up with TRBD1. The CDR3 is made up of 14 amino acids. Per germline, CDR1 SQVTM and CDR2 ANQGSEA. J gave up 3 bases and V 4 bases, and 7 bases lay outside the gene matches. CDR3 residues: CSVVLRGLYTEAFF. The CDR3 DNA follows: TGCAGCGTTGTTCTCAGGGGGCTTTACACTGAAGCTTTCTTT.

The rearrangement joins TRBV27 to TRBJ2-6, with TRBD1 as a possible D gene (6 bases). The germline gives CDR1 MNHEY, CDR2 SMNVEV (reference sequence). With 4 bases removed from V and 2 bases from J, the gap between germline ends came to 18 bases. This CDR3 has 18 amino acids. The CDR3 spells CASSSGWGRGAGANVLTF. The CDR3, as DNA: TGTGCCAGCAGTTCAGGGTGGGGCAGGGGCGCTGGGGCCAACGTCCTGACTTTC.

This sequence joins TRBV6-5 and TRBJ1-1; no reliable D call. With 5 bases removed from V and 3 bases from J, the gap between germline ends came to 16 bases. Germline V gene sequence: CDR1 MNHEY, CDR2 SVGAGI. The CDR3 consists of 15 residues. The CDR3: CASSHLRVMDTEAFF. The CDR3, as DNA: TGTGCCAGCAGTCACCTTCGGGTAATGGACACTGAAGCTTTCTTT.

The V and J genes are TRBV2 and TRBJ1-4; 7 bases match TRBD1. This CDR3 is built from 14 residues. CDR1 is SNHLY and CDR2 is FYNNEI in the germline V gene. V dropped 6 bases and J dropped 8; count of bases not matched to a gene: 9. The CDR3 DNA sequence: TGTGCCAGCAGCATCACAGGGGAAGGGGAAAAACTGTTTTTT. Its translation: CASSITGEGEKLFF.

This chain connects TRBV19 to TRBJ2-5, with 7 bases that match TRBD1. There are 13 residues in the CDR3. The germline V gene has CDR1 LNHDA and CDR2 SQIVND (reference sequence). V trimming: 3 bases; J trimming: 2 bases; junction bases outside the gene matches: 0. The CDR3 loop is CASSIRGQETQYF. The CDR3 coding sequence is TGTGCCAGTAGTATCAGGGGGCAAGAGACCCAGTACTTC.

V and J are TRBV7-9 and TRBJ2-1; TRBD2 matches 10 bases. Losses at the gene ends were 2 bases for V and 4 bases for J; bases not matched to a gene: 5. Germline loops: CDR1 SEHNR, CDR2 FQNEAQ (reference sequence). The CDR3 totals 16 residues. The CDR3 DNA is TGTGCCAGCAGCTTATTATATAGCGGGGGGTACAATGAGCAGTTCTTC. It is translated as CASSLLYSGGYNEQFF.

The chain links TRBV6-1 to TRBJ2-7; 10 bases are a match to TRBD1. Per the germline V gene, CDR1 is MNHNS and CDR2 is SASEGT. V shed 5 bases, J shed 2 bases, and the junction held 6 bases outside the gene matches. The CDR3 is made up of 15 amino acids. CDR3 sequence reads: CASSLSGQGTYEQYF. CDR3 bases: TGTGCCAGCAGTCTTTCGGGACAGGGGACCTACGAGCAGTACTTC.

A few counts support this clone. The chain combines TRBV19 with TRBJ2-1; 7 bases align to TRBD2. The CDR3 spans 13 residues. Germline assignment: CDR1 LNHDA and CDR2 SQIVND (reference sequence). The V segment lost 6 bases and the J segment 9 bases; nucleotides outside the gene matches: 8. CDR3 loop: CASSPTSVGEQFF. The CDR3 DNA reads as TGTGCCAGTAGCCCCACTAGCGTGGGTGAGCAGTTCTTC.

V usage is TRBV19 and J usage is TRBJ2-3, with 9 bases aligning to TRBD2. Germline V gene data show CDR1 as LNHDA and CDR2 as SQIVND (reference sequence). The V segment lost 6 bases and the J segment 1 base; nucleotides outside the gene matches: 5. The CDR3 runs 15 residues. The CDR3 loop reads CASSLSGRGTDTQYF. The CDR3 DNA sequence: TGTGCCAGTAGCCTTAGCGGGAGAGGCACAGATACGCAGTATTTT.

V usage is TRBV27 and J usage is TRBJ1-1; tentative D call: TRBD1 (5 bases). The CDR3 spans 14 residues. Trimming left V 5 bases short and J 2 bases short, with 12 bases between. The germline V gene encodes CDR1 MNHEY and CDR2 SMNVEV (reference sequence). The CDR3 DNA reads TGTGCCAGCAGTAAGCTGGGGCGCAACACTGAAGCTTTCTTT. Amino acid sequence: CASSKLGRNTEAFF.

The chain recombines TRBV11-2 with TRBJ2-3; TRBD2 matches 7 bases. Trimming cost V 4 bases and J 0 bases; bases outside gene matches: 7. The CDR3 is made up of 16 amino acids. Looked up from germline, CDR1 is SGHAT and CDR2 is FQNNGV. DNA of the CDR3: TGTGCCAGCAGCTCCAACAGAGCGGGAAGCACAGATACGCAGTATTTT. This gives the protein CASSSNRAGSTDTQYF.

This clone has a single count. The chain joins TRBV6-1 to TRBJ2-7; 9 nucleotides align to TRBD1. The germline V gene has CDR1 MNHNS and CDR2 SASEGT. Trimming cost V 10 bases and J 3 bases; bases outside gene matches: 4. The CDR3 totals 12 residues. CDR3 DNA: TGTGCCACTTGGGACAGGGTCTACGAGCAGTACTTC. This codes for CATWDRVYEQYF.

The rearrangement uses TRBV5-1 and TRBJ2-7, with a weak D call TRBD1 (5 bases). The germline V gene encodes CDR1 SGHRS and CDR2 YFSETQ. The CDR3 runs 16 residues. The germline V and J ends were trimmed by 0 bases and 6 bases, with 19 bases remaining between them. DNA for the CDR3: TGCGCCAGCAGCTTGGATGGGGCAACCGAGTCGGGCGAGCAGTACTTC. Amino acid sequence: CASSLDGATESGEQYF. The complete variable domain, with remaining parts taken from reference TRBV5-1 and TRBJ2-7, reads KAGVTQTPRYLIKTRGQQVTLSCSPISGHRSVSWYQQTPGQGLQFLFEYFSETQRNKGNFPGRFSGRQFSNSRSEMNVSTLELGDSALYLCASSLDGATESGEQYFGPGTRLTVT.